Below are 22 T cell receptor beta chains sequenced from a single sample in a study of Japanese encephalitis immunity and Zika vaccine responses. TCRdb used MiXCR to reprocess the 5' RACE reads, holding one entry per CDR3 protein. The data contain roughly 350 distinct CDR3 sequences, approximately 2.9% of them singletons. For less than seven days, PBMCs labeled with CFSE were cultured with peptide pools at approximately 1 ug/mL each. Live CD56-CD19-CD16-CD3+CD4+ cells with low CFSE were sorted unfixed as proliferating CD4 T cells. The sample in question was antigen-activated CD4+ T cells from blood, cultured, obtained during a Zika inactivated vaccine study. The receptors here all came from an adult woman who received an inactivated Zika virus vaccine.

By frequency in the sample, this clonotype is medium-sized. V is TRBV20-1 and J is TRBJ1-6; D possibly corresponds to TRBD1 (5 bases). CDR1 and CDR2 from the germline V gene are DFQATT and SNEGSKA (reference sequence). Trimming removed 6 bases from V and 2 bases from J, with 14 bases in between. The CDR3 spans 15 residues. The CDR3 protein is CSARSGAPYNSPLHF. For the CDR3, the DNA is TGCAGTGCCCGGAGCGGGGCCCCCTATAATTCACCCCTCCACTTT.

By sample share, this clonotype is medium-sized. The V call is TRBV28, the J call TRBJ2-7, with D hard to call. CDR1 and CDR2 from the germline V gene are MDHEN and SYDVKM. The V end lost 1 base, the J end lost 0 bases, and 10 bases lay between the germline ends. The CDR3 totals 15 residues. CDR3 residues: CASSLFTDSSYEQYF. The CDR3 nucleotides read TGTGCCAGCAGTTTATTTACGGATAGCTCCTACGAGCAGTACTTC.

By frequency in the sample, this clonotype is large. The chain has TRBV6-5 and TRBJ1-2; D is undetermined. The CDR3 covers 13 residues. The germline V gene has CDR1 MNHEY and CDR2 SVGAGI. The V end was cut by 5 bases, the J end by 4 bases, with 11 bases between. CDR3: CASSPGIPYGYTF. In DNA form, the CDR3 reads TGTGCCAGCAGTCCGGGGATCCCCTATGGCTACACCTTC.

Within the sample, this clonotype is large (0.1 to 1%). V gene TRBV30 combines with J gene TRBJ1-1, with no clear D. In germline, CDR1 is GTSNPN, CDR2 SVGIG (reference sequence). Trimming shortened V by 0 bases and J by 1 base, and 12 bases separated the two germline ends. The CDR3 consists of 15 residues. The CDR3 protein is CAWSVDWRQNTEAFF. In DNA, the CDR3 is TGTGCCTGGAGTGTTGATTGGAGACAGAACACTGAAGCTTTCTTT.

By share, this clonotype counts as medium-sized. The chain uses TRBV20-1 and TRBJ2-1, with D unresolved. From germline, CDR1 is DFQATT and CDR2 SNEGSKA (reference sequence). Trimming cost V 3 bases and J 0 bases, with 24 bases left between them. There are 19 residues in the CDR3. DNA of the CDR3: TGCAGTGCTAGGGGTAAAGTGCGCGCGTTGATGAGCTCCTACAATGAGCAGTTCTTC. Translated, it gives CSARGKVRALMSSYNEQFF.

The chain joins TRBV6-1 to TRBJ1-5; the match to TRBD1 covers 8 bases. Per germline, CDR1 MNHNS and CDR2 SASEGT. The CDR3 has 14 residues. With 5 bases clipped from V and 5 bases from J, the junction kept 5 bases outside the gene matches. This CDR3 is CASSLDRAHQPQHF. As DNA, the CDR3 is TGTGCCAGCAGTTTGGACAGGGCCCATCAGCCCCAGCATTTT.

By its share, this clonotype is medium-sized. The rearrangement links TRBV7-2 to TRBJ2-1, with 8 bases matching TRBD2. Trimming cost V 5 bases and J 4 bases; bases outside gene matches: 7. Per germline, CDR1 SGHTA and CDR2 FQGNSA. The CDR3 runs 15 residues. CDR3 in DNA: TGTGCCAGCAGCCTCGGGATAGCGGGGTACAATGAGCAGTTCTTC. Its translation: CASSLGIAGYNEQFF.

This clonotype qualifies as medium-sized. The chain carries TRBV27 and TRBJ2-1; D is unclear. This CDR3 has 15 amino acids. Deletions cut 4 bases from V and 0 bases from J, with 10 bases between. Per the germline V gene, CDR1 is MNHEY and CDR2 is SMNVEV (reference sequence). CDR3 protein: CASSSLPSSYNEQFF. CDR3 sequence (DNA): TGTGCCAGCAGTTCCCTTCCAAGCTCCTACAATGAGCAGTTCTTC.

By share, this clonotype ranks as medium-sized. The chain employs TRBV12-3 or TRBV12-4 and TRBJ1-2; 8 nucleotides match TRBD1. V lost 4 bases, J lost 7 bases, and 2 bases stayed unmatched. The CDR3 contains 12 residues. CDR3 in amino acids: CASSSGQGGYTF. As DNA, the CDR3 is TGTGCCAGCAGTTCCGGACAGGGTGGCTACACCTTC.

Judged by abundance, this clonotype is large (0.1 to 1%). V is TRBV4-3 and J is TRBJ2-2; D is tentatively TRBD1 or TRBD2 (5 bases each). V was trimmed by 4 bases and J by 1 base, leaving 10 bases between them. Germline loops: CDR1 LGHNA, CDR2 YSLEER. The CDR3 has 15 amino acids. This chain's CDR3 is CASSLQRGNTGELFF. CDR3 DNA: TGCGCCAGCAGCCTCCAGAGGGGGAACACCGGGGAGCTGTTTTTT.

By proportion, this clonotype is large. The chain uses TRBV4-3 and TRBJ2-7; TRBD1 might be the D (6 bases). Germline V CDR1 and CDR2: LGHNA, YSLEER. The CDR3 has 15 amino acids. Trimming removed 6 bases from V and 0 bases from J, with 15 bases in between. DNA for the CDR3: TGCGCCAGCAGTCTAATAATGGACAGCTCCTACGAGCAGTACTTC. It codes for CASSLIMDSSYEQYF.

By proportion, this clonotype is medium-sized. The chain has TRBV20-1 and TRBJ1-1; D is perhaps TRBD1 (5 bases). The CDR3 sequence is 12 residues long. V was clipped by 7 bases and J by 3 bases, with 12 bases between them. Germline V gene data show CDR1 as DFQATT and CDR2 as SNEGSKA (reference sequence). CDR3 loop: CSGAQVDTEAFF. In DNA form, the CDR3 reads TGCAGTGGTGCACAGGTGGACACTGAAGCTTTCTTT.

By frequency in the sample, this clonotype is medium-sized. This chain links TRBV6-5 with TRBJ1-3; TRBD1 might be the D (6 bases). The length of the CDR3 is 16 residues. Germline assignment: CDR1 MNHEY and CDR2 SVGAGI. V was cut by 5 bases and J by 0 bases, with 14 bases left in between. The CDR3 DNA is TGTGCCAGCAGTACAGGGTACACTAGCTCTGGAAACACCATATATTTT. As protein: CASSTGYTSSGNTIYF.

V is TRBV7-3 and J is TRBJ2-2; TRBD2 is a possible D gene (5 bases). The CDR3 loop spans 16 amino acids. Trimming shortened V by 2 bases and J by 1 base, and 11 bases separated the two germline ends. Germline CDR1 and CDR2: SGHTA and FQGTGA. CDR3 bases: TGTGCCAGCAGCTTATTAGGACTCCGGAACACCGGGGAGCTGTTTTTT. This encodes CASSLLGLRNTGELFF.

By its share, this clonotype is large (0.1 to 1%). The genes are TRBV4-3 and TRBJ2-7; D may match TRBD1 or TRBD2 (5 bases each). Per the germline V gene, CDR1 is LGHNA and CDR2 is YSLEER. The CDR3 has 15 residues. Trimming pared 3 bases from V and 2 bases from J, leaving 14 bases between. In DNA, the CDR3 is TGCGCCAGCAGCCATACGGGACGGAACACCTACGAGCAGTACTTC. As protein: CASSHTGRNTYEQYF.

This clonotype rates as large. The rearrangement links TRBV28 to TRBJ2-5, with 12 bases lining up with TRBD2. CDR3 length: 15 amino acids. Germline CDR1 MDHEN, CDR2 SYDVKM. Trimming at V came to 4 bases and at J to 5 bases, leaving 5 bases not matched to a gene. The CDR3 protein is CASSSSGGAGETQYF. In DNA, the CDR3 is TGTGCCAGCAGTTCTAGCGGGGGGGCCGGGGAGACCCAGTACTTC.

This clonotype is large in the sample. The chain is built from TRBV28 and TRBJ1-4; D is unclear. The CDR3 is made up of 16 amino acids. Per the germline V gene, CDR1 is MDHEN and CDR2 is SYDVKM. V was cut by 4 bases and J by 5 bases, with 17 bases left in between. This CDR3 is CASSSPGSSTNEKLFF. CDR3 DNA sequence: TGTGCCAGCAGTTCCCCTGGGAGTTCTACAAATGAAAAACTGTTTTTT.

This clonotype is medium-sized within its sample. The gene calls are TRBV4-3 and TRBJ1-2, with 9 nucleotides matching TRBD1. The junction had 6 bases not matched to a gene; V was cut back by 4 bases and J by 6 bases. This CDR3 comprises 14 residues. From germline, CDR1 is LGHNA and CDR2 YSLEER. The CDR3 region is CASSLWDRADGYTF. The CDR3 bases are TGCGCCAGCAGCCTGTGGGACAGGGCTGATGGCTACACCTTC.

By proportion, this clonotype is medium-sized. The rearrangement joins TRBV13 to TRBJ1-2, with 10 bases that match TRBD1. CDR1 is PRHDT, CDR2 FYEKMQ, per germline (reference sequence). V trimming: 5 bases; J trimming: 4 bases; junction bases outside the gene matches: 7. The CDR3 loop spans 15 amino acids. The CDR3 bases are TGTGCCAGCAGCCTCCGGGACAGGGGTCCCTATGGCTACACCTTC. Its translation is CASSLRDRGPYGYTF.

V usage is TRBV9 and J usage is TRBJ2-3; tentatively, D is TRBD1 (6 bases). The CDR3 totals 14 residues. CDR1 and CDR2 (germline): SGDLS, YYNGEE. The V gene lost 2 bases and the J gene lost 0 bases, with 7 bases spanning the gap. The CDR3 DNA reads TGTGCCAGCAGCGTTACAGGGAGCACAGATACGCAGTATTTT. Protein product: CASSVTGSTDTQYF.

This clonotype qualifies as large. The genes are TRBV20-1 and TRBJ2-1, with D maybe TRBD2 (5 bases). Germline CDR1 and CDR2: DFQATT and SNEGSKA (reference sequence). This CDR3 is built from 11 residues. V lost 7 bases and J 8 bases, leaving 12 bases between the germline ends. The CDR3: CSVLPRDEQFF. CDR3 DNA sequence: TGCAGTGTACTCCCGAGGGATGAGCAGTTCTTC.

By its share, this clonotype is large (0.1 to 1%). V usage is TRBV28 and J usage is TRBJ2-1, with D possibly being TRBD2 (6 bases). Germline lookup yields CDR1 MDHEN and CDR2 SYDVKM. Deletions cut 10 bases from V and 2 bases from J, with 18 bases between. This CDR3 region has 15 residues. This CDR3 reads CATNPSGTAYNEQFF. In DNA form, the CDR3 reads TGTGCCACCAATCCCTCCGGGACTGCCTACAATGAGCAGTTCTTC.